These 7 T cell receptor beta chains were all obtained from the same sample, sequenced in a study of blood T cell repertoires in COVID-19. Using immunoSEQ multiplex PCR, the repertoire was profiled, and TCRdb retains in-frame clones only, with some absent. Among fewer than 350,000 clones, around 85% were seen once, and the ten largest hold less than 4.5%. The specimen was peripheral blood. These receptors were obtained from a woman aged 50 to 60 with active or convalescent COVID-19.

This clone has just one count. The chain couples TRBV18 to TRBJ2-1, with 16 bases lining up with TRBD2. V lost 4 bases and J lost 9; bases outside the gene matches: 9. Germline V lookup: CDR1 KGHSH, CDR2 LQKENI. This CDR3 has 17 amino acids. CDR3: CASSRTGTSGRVVEQFF. In nucleotides, the CDR3 is TGTGCCAGCTCACGGACCGGGACTAGCGGGAGGGTGGTTGAGCAGTTCTTC.

This clone occurred a few times. CDR3 sequence (DNA): TGTGCCAGCAGTGGACTGACTAGGTCAAATGAAAAACTGTTTTTT. Its translation is CASSGLTRSNEKLFF. The chain recombines TRBV2 with TRBJ1-4; no clear D gene. Per germline, CDR1 SNHLY and CDR2 FYNNEI. V was cut by 4 bases and J by 5 bases, with 14 bases left in between. The CDR3 extends over 15 amino acids.

The chain uses TRBV6-5 and TRBJ2-1, with D possibly matching TRBD2 (5 bases). V lost 3 bases, J lost 4 bases, and 10 bases lay in between. Germline V gene sequence: CDR1 MNHEY, CDR2 SVGAGI. CDR3 length equals 14 residues. Here the CDR3 reads CASSYSGEYNEQFF. The CDR3 nucleotides read TGTGCCAGCAGTTATTCCGGGGAGTACAATGAGCAGTTCTTC.

This rearrangement joins TRBV7-6 to TRBJ1-1, with D perhaps TRBD1 (5 bases). Per germline, CDR1 SGHVS and CDR2 FNYEAQ. V dropped 5 bases and J dropped 5 bases, with 12 bases sitting between them. CDR3 length equals 13 residues. The CDR3 protein is CASSIGGETEAFF. CDR3 in DNA: TGTGCCAGCAGCATCGGGGGAGAGACTGAAGCTTTCTTT. The full variable domain, with the rest looked up from reference TRBV7-6 and TRBJ1-1, is GAGVSQSPRYKVTKRGQDVALRCDPISGHVSLYWYRQALGQGPEFLTYFNYEAQQDKSGLPNDRFSAERPEGSISTLTIQRTEQRDSAMYRCASSIGGETEAFFGQGTRLTVV.

The chain links TRBV5-1 to TRBJ2-3, with 12 positions matching TRBD2. V dropped 7 bases and J dropped 2; count of bases not matched to a gene: 5. From germline, CDR1 is SGHRS and CDR2 YFSETQ. The CDR3 loop spans 15 amino acids. Here the CDR3 DNA reads TGCGCCAGCGGGACTAGCGGGCCGTCCACAGATACGCAGTATTTT. This sequence encodes CASGTSGPSTDTQYF. The complete variable domain, with remaining parts taken from reference TRBV5-1 and TRBJ2-3, reads KAGVTQTPRYLIKTRGQQVTLSCSPISGHRSVSWYQQTPGQGLQFLFEYFSETQRNKGNFPGRFSGRQFSNSRSEMNVSTLELGDSALYLCASGTSGPSTDTQYFGPGTRLTVL.

The V and J genes are TRBV28 and TRBJ2-5; tentative D call: TRBD1 (6 bases). Germline lookup yields CDR1 MDHEN and CDR2 SYDVKM. V was pared by 6 bases and J by 3 bases, with 20 bases between. This CDR3 has 16 residues. The CDR3 protein is CASSPPGTGREETQYF. CDR3 sequence (DNA): TGTGCCAGCAGCCCCCCAGGAACAGGGAGAGAAGAGACCCAGTACTTC.

CDR3 sequence reads: CASSFSGTGNTEAFF. The CDR3 DNA is TGTGCCAGCAGCTTTTCCGGAACAGGGAACACTGAAGCTTTCTTT. The chain is built from TRBV11-2 and TRBJ1-1, with a tentative D call TRBD1 (5 bases). This CDR3 comprises 15 residues. Deletions cut 3 bases from V and 1 base from J, with 12 bases between. CDR1 SGHAT and CDR2 FQNNGV come from the germline V gene. Based on the CDR3 plus reference TRBV11-2 and TRBJ1-1, the full variable domain is EAGVAQSPRYKIIEKRQSVAFWCNPISGHATLYWYQQILGQGPKLLIQFQNNGVVDDSQLPKDRFSAERLKGVDSTLKIQPAKLEDSAVYLCASSFSGTGNTEAFFGQGTRLTVV.